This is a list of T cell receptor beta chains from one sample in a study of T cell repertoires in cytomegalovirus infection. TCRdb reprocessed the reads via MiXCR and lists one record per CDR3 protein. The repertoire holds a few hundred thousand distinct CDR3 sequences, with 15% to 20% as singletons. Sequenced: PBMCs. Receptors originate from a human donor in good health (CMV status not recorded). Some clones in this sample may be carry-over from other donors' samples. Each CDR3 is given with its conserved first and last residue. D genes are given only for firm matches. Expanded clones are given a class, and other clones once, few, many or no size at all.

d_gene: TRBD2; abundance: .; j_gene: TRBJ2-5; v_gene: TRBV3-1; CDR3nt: TGTGCCAGCAGCCACCTACGTGGCGGGAGCGGTGTAGAGACCCAGTACTTC; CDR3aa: CASSHLRGGSGVETQYF
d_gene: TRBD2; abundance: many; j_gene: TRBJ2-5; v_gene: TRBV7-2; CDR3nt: TGTGCCAGCAGCTTAGCTGGACTAGCGGTACAAGAGACCCAGTACTTC; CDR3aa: CASSLAGLAVQETQYF
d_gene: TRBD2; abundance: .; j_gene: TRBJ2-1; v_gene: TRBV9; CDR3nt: TGTGCCAGCAGCGTATCCAGCGGGAGCTCCTACAATGAGCAGTTCTTC; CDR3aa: CASSVSSGSSYNEQFF
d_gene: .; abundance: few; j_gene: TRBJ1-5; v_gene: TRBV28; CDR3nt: TGTGCCAGCAGATCAGGACAGTCAGGGGATCAGCCCCAGCATTTT; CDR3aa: CASRSGQSGDQPQHF
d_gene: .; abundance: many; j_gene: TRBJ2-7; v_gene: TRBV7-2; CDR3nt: TGTGCCAGCAGCTTAACCCCCGACAACTACGAGCAGTACTTC; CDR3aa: CASSLTPDNYEQYF
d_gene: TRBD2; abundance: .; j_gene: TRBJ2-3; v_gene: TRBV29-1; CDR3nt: TGCAGCGGAGGACTAGCGGGTACAGATACGCAGTATTTT; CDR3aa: CSGGLAGTDTQYF
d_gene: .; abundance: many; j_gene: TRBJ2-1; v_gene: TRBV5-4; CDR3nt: TGTGCCAGCAGCTTGTATAGCGGATACAATGAGCAGTTCTTC; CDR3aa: CASSLYSGYNEQFF
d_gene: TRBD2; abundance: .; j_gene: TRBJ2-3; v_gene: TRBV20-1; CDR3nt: TGCAGTGCGGGGAGCGGGACGAGCACAGATACGCAGTATTTT; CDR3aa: CSAGSGTSTDTQYF
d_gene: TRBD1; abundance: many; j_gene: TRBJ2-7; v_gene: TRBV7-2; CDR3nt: TGTGCCAGCAGCTTAGCTCCGGGACAGATATACGAGCAGTACTTC; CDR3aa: CASSLAPGQIYEQYF
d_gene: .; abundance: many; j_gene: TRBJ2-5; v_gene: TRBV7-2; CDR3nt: TGTGCCAGCAGCTCATATACAGGGCACGAGACCCAGTACTTC; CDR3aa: CASSSYTGHETQYF
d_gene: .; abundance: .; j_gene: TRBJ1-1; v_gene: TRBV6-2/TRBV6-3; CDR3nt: TGTGCCAGCAGTTACGGGCAACCTGGAGCGAACACTGAAGCTTTCTTT; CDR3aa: CASSYGQPGANTEAFF
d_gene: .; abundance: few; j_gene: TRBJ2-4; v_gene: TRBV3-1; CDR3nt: TGTGCCAGCAGCCAAGGGTGGTCTTCCTGGGACATTCAGTACTTC; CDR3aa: CASSQGWSSWDIQYF
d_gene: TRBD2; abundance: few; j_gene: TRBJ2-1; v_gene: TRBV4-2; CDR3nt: TGTGCCAGCAGCCTGGAGCTAGCGGGGGAGTACAATGAGCAGTTCTTC; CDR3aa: CASSLELAGEYNEQFF
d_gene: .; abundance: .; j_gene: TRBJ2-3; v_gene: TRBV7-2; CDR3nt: TGTGCCAGCAGCCCCGGGCGGGTTAGCACAGATACGCAGTATTTT; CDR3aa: CASSPGRVSTDTQYF
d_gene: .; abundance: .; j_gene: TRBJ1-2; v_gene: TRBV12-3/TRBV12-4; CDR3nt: TGTGCCAGCAGCAGAAGGGCGCAGGAGGGTGGCTACACCTTC; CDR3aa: CASSRRAQEGGYTF
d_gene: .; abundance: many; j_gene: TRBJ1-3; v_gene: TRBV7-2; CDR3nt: TGTGCCAGCAGCTTCGACGGCCGCTCTGGAAACACCATATATTTT; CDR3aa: CASSFDGRSGNTIYF
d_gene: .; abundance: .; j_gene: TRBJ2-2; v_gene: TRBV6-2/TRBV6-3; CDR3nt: TGTGCCAGCGAGGACTTCCTCGGCACCGGGGAGCTGTTTTTT; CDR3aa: CASEDFLGTGELFF
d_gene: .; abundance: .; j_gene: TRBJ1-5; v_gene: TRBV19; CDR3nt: TGTGCCAGTAGTATAGGCGCGGAGGCCCAGCATTTT; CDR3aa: CASSIGAEAQHF
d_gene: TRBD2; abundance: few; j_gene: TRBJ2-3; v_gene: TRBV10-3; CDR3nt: TGTGCCACCGACGATTCTAGCGGGGGAAATACGCAGTATTTT; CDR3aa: CATDDSSGGNTQYF
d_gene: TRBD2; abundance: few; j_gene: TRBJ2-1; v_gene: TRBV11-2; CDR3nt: TGTGCCAGCAGGGGGAAGCGGGGGTCCTACAATGAGCAGTTCTTC; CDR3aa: CASRGKRGSYNEQFF
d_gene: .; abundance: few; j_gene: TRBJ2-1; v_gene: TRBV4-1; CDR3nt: TGCGCCAGCAGCCAAGGAACGGGACAACGCTACAATGAGCAGTTCTTC; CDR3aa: CASSQGTGQRYNEQFF
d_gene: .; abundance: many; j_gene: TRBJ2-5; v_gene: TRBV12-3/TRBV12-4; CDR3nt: TGTGCCAGCAGGGGCGGGATCGAGACCCAGTACTTC; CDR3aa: CASRGGIETQYF
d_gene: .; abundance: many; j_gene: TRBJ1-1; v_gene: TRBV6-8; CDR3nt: TGTGCCAGCCGGACCCCCACTGAAGCTTTCTTT; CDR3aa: CASRTPTEAFF
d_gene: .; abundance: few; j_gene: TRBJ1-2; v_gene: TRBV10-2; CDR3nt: TGCGCCAGCAGTGGATTTAGGACCGCCCGCACCTTC; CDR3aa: CASSGFRTARTF
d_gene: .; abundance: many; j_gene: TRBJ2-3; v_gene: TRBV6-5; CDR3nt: TGTGCCAGCAGTTATAGAGGGGGAGGAACAGATACGCAGTATTTT; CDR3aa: CASSYRGGGTDTQYF
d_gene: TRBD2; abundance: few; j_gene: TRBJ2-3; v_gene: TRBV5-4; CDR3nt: TGTGCCAGCAGCTTGGGGAGCGGGGGGAACACAGATACGCAGTATTTT; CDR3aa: CASSLGSGGNTDTQYF
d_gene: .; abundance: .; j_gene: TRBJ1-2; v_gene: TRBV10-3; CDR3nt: TGTGCCATCAGGGCGGACAGCGATGGCTACACCTTC; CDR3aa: CAIRADSDGYTF